The 25 T cell receptor beta chains below were found in one sample sequenced in a study of cytomegalovirus exposure and HLA in healthy donors. With 60 Vbeta and 13 Jbeta primers, the PCR was carried out. Only in-frame clones appear in the TCRdb table, and some are missing; sequencing was by immunoSEQ multiplex PCR. The data hold some 190,000 clones, with 82% observed a single time. The material sequenced was PBMCs. Receptors were obtained from a man in his forties or fifties in good health and CMV-seronegative.

The rearrangement links TRBV15 to TRBJ2-6, with 9 nucleotides matching TRBD1. From germline, CDR1 is LNHNV and CDR2 YYDKDF (reference sequence). Trimming cost V 0 bases and J 2 bases; bases outside gene matches: 14. The CDR3 totals 21 residues. CDR3 sequence (DNA): TGTGCCACCAGCAGAGATCACAGGGGGCGGAAGAAGGGACCTGGGGCCAACGTCCTGACTTTC. It codes for CATSRDHRGRKKGPGANVLTF.

This clone has more than one count but fewer than ten. The chain couples TRBV6-4 to TRBJ2-2, with D perhaps TRBD2 (6 bases). V gave up 2 bases and J gave up 4 bases, with 14 bases separating them. Germline V CDR1 and CDR2: MRHNA, SNTAGT. This CDR3 has 16 residues. Written as DNA, the CDR3 is TGTGCCAGCAGTGACCGATTTAGCGGCGGCACCGGGGAGCTGTTTTTT. It codes for CASSDRFSGGTGELFF.

The V call is TRBV9, the J call TRBJ2-7; 7 bases are shared with TRBD2. The germline gives CDR1 SGDLS, CDR2 YYNGEE. Trimming cost V 0 bases and J 6 bases; bases outside gene matches: 6. This CDR3 region has 14 residues. The CDR3 loop reads CASSVGGGFGEQYF. The CDR3 DNA reads as TGTGCCAGCAGCGTAGGGGGAGGGTTCGGCGAGCAGTACTTC.

In this sample, this clone turned up a few times. The rearrangement links TRBV4-3 to TRBJ2-1; 10 bases are shared with TRBD2. There are 15 residues in the CDR3. V shed 0 bases and J 9 bases; nucleotides not matched to a gene: 5. Germline lookup yields CDR1 LGHNA and CDR2 YSLEER. The CDR3 DNA reads as TGCGCCAGCAGCCAAGAAAGCGGGGGGGCACTTGAGCAGTTCTTC. It encodes CASSQESGGALEQFF.

This sequence joins TRBV7-8 and TRBJ2-1; possible D gene TRBD1, 5 bases. In germline, CDR1 is SGHVS, CDR2 FQNEAQ. The V end lost 2 bases, the J end lost 8 bases, and 13 bases lay between the germline ends. CDR3 length: 14 amino acids. Here the CDR3 DNA reads TGTGCCAGCAGCTTAAGTGCAGGGTCCGATGAGCAGTTCTTC. Its translation is CASSLSAGSDEQFF.

This clone came up a few times. The chain has TRBV6-4 and TRBJ2-2; 8 bases fit TRBD2. Germline trimming cut 6 bases from V and 3 bases from J; bases unmatched to any gene: 6. This CDR3 spans 15 amino acids. Germline V gene data show CDR1 as MRHNA and CDR2 as SNTAGT. The CDR3 spells CASSPGTSHTGELFF. The CDR3 DNA follows: TGTGCCAGCAGCCCCGGGACTAGTCACACCGGGGAGCTGTTTTTT.

This sequence joins TRBV7-2 and TRBJ2-3, with D maybe TRBD2 (6 bases). Trimming left V 1 base short and J 0 bases short, with 20 bases between. CDR1 SGHTA and CDR2 FQGNSA come from the germline V gene. The CDR3 extends over 19 amino acids. The CDR3 reads CASSLVELAVPSSTDTQYF. CDR3 in DNA: TGTGCCAGCAGCTTAGTCGAACTAGCCGTACCGTCTAGCACAGATACGCAGTATTTT.

This clone came up a few times. The chain recombines TRBV5-1 with TRBJ2-2; TRBD2 is a possible D gene (5 bases). Germline V CDR1 and CDR2: SGHRS, YFSETQ. The CDR3 extends over 15 amino acids. The V gene lost 4 bases and the J gene lost 4 bases, with 14 bases spanning the gap. The CDR3 loop is CASSEGSLSTGELFF. CDR3 bases: TGCGCCAGCAGCGAGGGCTCCCTCTCCACCGGGGAGCTGTTTTTT.

The V call is TRBV7-2, the J call TRBJ2-3, with 8 bases identical to TRBD2. V was pared by 4 bases and J by 2 bases, with 11 bases of the junction left unmatched. Germline CDR1 reads SGHTA; CDR2 reads FQGNSA. The CDR3 is 17 amino acids. CDR3 region: CASSSPRGGQPTDTQYF. The CDR3 DNA is TGTGCCAGCAGCTCCCCCCGCGGGGGGCAGCCCACAGATACGCAGTATTTT. The variable domain in full, completed from reference TRBV7-2 and TRBJ2-3, reads GAGVSQSPSNKVTEKGKDVELRCDPISGHTALYWYRQSLGQGLEFLIYFQGNSAPDKSGLPSDRFSAERTGGSVSTLTIQRTQQEDSAVYLCASSSPRGGQPTDTQYFGPGTRLTVL.

The chain is built from TRBV29-1 and TRBJ2-1; possibly TRBD1 for D (6 bases). CDR3 length: 14 residues. The V and J ends lost 7 bases and 1 base respectively, with 14 bases between them. CDR1 and CDR2 from the germline V gene are SQVTM and ANQGSEA. In DNA, the CDR3 is TGCAGCGCCAGAGTAGGGGGTTCCTACAATGAGCAGTTCTTC. Translating gives CSARVGGSYNEQFF.

The CDR3 loop reads CASIYTGGPNYGYTF. The CDR3 DNA sequence: TGTGCCAGCATCTATACAGGGGGTCCCAACTATGGCTACACCTTC. This chain joins TRBV5-6 and TRBJ1-2; TRBD1 matches 8 bases. Germline CDR1 is SGHDT and CDR2 is YYEEEE. With 6 bases clipped from V and 2 bases from J, the junction kept 9 bases outside the gene matches. CDR3 length equals 15 residues.

The table lists this clone with a few counts. V usage is TRBV5-4 and J usage is TRBJ1-4; weak D call: TRBD1 (5 bases). This CDR3 region has 16 residues. Trimming left V 0 bases short and J 6 bases short, with 15 bases between. Germline V CDR1 and CDR2: SGHNT, YYREEE (reference sequence). The CDR3 protein is CASSLGGRNRDEKLFF. DNA for the CDR3: TGTGCCAGCAGCTTGGGGGGCCGCAACAGAGATGAAAAACTGTTTTTT.

The genes are TRBV30 and TRBJ2-7, with D perhaps matching TRBD2 (5 bases). Germline CDR1 and CDR2: GTSNPN and SVGIG (reference sequence). V lost 2 bases and J lost 6, with 17 bases in between. The CDR3 totals 14 residues. The CDR3 spells CAWSPGKAFGEQYF. In DNA, the CDR3 is TGTGCCTGGAGTCCGGGAAAAGCCTTCGGCGAGCAGTACTTC.

Remarks on this clone: Other nucleotide sequences in the sample specify the same CDR3. This sequence joins TRBV28 and TRBJ1-2, with D maybe TRBD1 (5 bases). The CDR3 sequence is 16 residues long. Germline loops: CDR1 MDHEN, CDR2 SYDVKM. Trimming took off 4 bases at V and 2 bases at J, with 17 bases between the two ends. The CDR3 is CASSSPRGRGNYGYTF. As DNA, the CDR3 is TGTGCCAGCAGTTCCCCGAGAGGGAGGGGAAACTATGGCTACACCTTC.

With regard to this clone: The junction and the germline gene differ at one end; a read error may be behind it. The J gene is TRBJ1-1, the V gene TRBV5-4; D gene uncertain. The germline V gene has CDR1 SGHNT and CDR2 YYREEE (reference sequence). The CDR3 length is 14 residues. The CDR3 nucleotides read TGTGCCAACAGCTTGACGTCAGTGAACACTGAAGCTTTCTTT. It translates to CANSLTSVNTEAFF.

The chain is built from TRBV21-1 and TRBJ2-4; TRBD1, the table's D call, was not compared with the DNA. TRBV21-1 is a pseudogene segment. This CDR3 has 16 amino acids. The CDR3 reads CASSRPGTPAKNIQYF. The CDR3 nucleotides are TGTGCCAGCAGCCGTCCCGGGACACCAGCCAAAAACATTCAGTACTTC.

The chain uses TRBV19 and TRBJ1-1; TRBD1 aligns across 7 bases. The length of the CDR3 is 11 residues. J was trimmed by 8 bases and V by 7 bases; bases with no gene match: 4. The V gene's germline CDR1 is LNHDA and CDR2 SQIVND (reference sequence). CDR3 nucleotides: TGTGCCAGTAAAACGACAGGGGAAGCTTTCTTT. It specifies CASKTTGEAFF.

The J gene is TRBJ1-2, the V gene TRBV4-1; D possibly corresponds to TRBD1 (5 bases). This CDR3 spans 16 amino acids. Trimming left V 0 bases short and J 7 bases short, with 18 bases between. Germline V gene sequence: CDR1 MGHRA, CDR2 YSYEKL. CDR3 coding DNA: TGCGCCAGCAGCCAAGATGCGGCCCGGGGGTTTTTTGGCTACACCTTC. Protein sequence: CASSQDAARGFFGYTF.

The gene calls are TRBV9 and TRBJ1-6, with 8 bases identical to TRBD1. The CDR3 totals 14 residues. Germline CDR1 and CDR2: SGDLS and YYNGEE. V gave up 3 bases and J gave up 9 bases; unmatched junction bases: 5. CDR3: CASSADRGLSPLHF. The CDR3 coding sequence is TGTGCCAGCAGCGCCGACAGGGGCCTTTCACCCCTCCACTTT. The full variable domain, rest sourced from reference TRBV9 and TRBJ1-6, is DSGVTQTPKHLITATGQRVTLRCSPRSGDLSVYWYQQSLDQGLQFLIQYYNGEERAKGNILERFSAQQFPDLHSELNLSSLELGDSALYFCASSADRGLSPLHFGNGTRLTVT.

The chain links TRBV28 to TRBJ2-7; perhaps TRBD2 as D (6 bases). V was clipped by 2 bases and J by 4 bases, with 9 bases between them. The CDR3 extends over 13 amino acids. Looked up from germline, CDR1 is MDHEN and CDR2 is SYDVKM. The CDR3 region has the DNA TGTGCCAGCAGTTTAGGGGGGAGGTACGAGCAGTACTTC. It translates to CASSLGGRYEQYF.

This chain connects TRBV7-6 to TRBJ2-2; 10 positions agree with TRBD2. The junction had 5 bases not matched to a gene; V was cut back by 1 base and J by 6 bases. Germline V gene data show CDR1 as SGHVS and CDR2 as FNYEAQ. The CDR3 consists of 16 residues. The chain's CDR3 is CASSLVASGSSGELFF. The CDR3, as DNA: TGTGCCAGCAGCTTAGTCGCTAGCGGGAGCTCCGGGGAGCTGTTTTTT.

The chain is built from TRBV5-1 and TRBJ2-3; D is unclear. The germline V and J ends were trimmed by 0 bases and 3 bases, with 14 bases remaining between them. The CDR3 has 16 amino acids. Germline CDR1 is SGHRS and CDR2 is YFSETQ. The CDR3 is CASSLATARLTDTQYF. CDR3 nucleotide sequence: TGCGCCAGCAGCTTGGCCACGGCTAGACTGACAGATACGCAGTATTTT.

V usage is TRBV6-6 and J usage is TRBJ2-7; D perhaps matches TRBD1 (5 bases). Germline CDR1 MNHNY, CDR2 SVGAGI (reference sequence). The CDR3 consists of 14 residues. V was cut by 6 bases and J by 3 bases, with 15 bases left in between. The DNA of the CDR3 is TGTGCCAGCAGGGATCTCAGGGATCACTACGAGCAGTACTTC. Residues: CASRDLRDHYEQYF.

This clone was observed once. V gene TRBV14 combines with J gene TRBJ1-2; 9 positions match TRBD1. In germline, CDR1 is SGHDN, CDR2 FVKESK. V dropped 0 bases and J dropped 4; count of bases not matched to a gene: 21. The CDR3 contains 21 residues. In nucleotides, the CDR3 is TGTGCCAGCAGCCAAGATAAGGTATCCGGGACAGGGACTCGGTTTGGCTATGGCTACACCTTC. Translating gives CASSQDKVSGTGTRFGYGYTF.

The sample holds one count of this clone. This sequence joins TRBV4-3 and TRBJ2-7; 9 bases align to TRBD2. The CDR3 has 15 amino acids. Germline V CDR1 and CDR2: LGHNA, YSLEER. J was trimmed by 2 bases and V by 4 bases; bases with no gene match: 6. The CDR3 nucleotides are TGCGCCAGCAGCCCCGGGGTAGCGGGAGCCTACGAGCAGTACTTC. Protein product: CASSPGVAGAYEQYF.